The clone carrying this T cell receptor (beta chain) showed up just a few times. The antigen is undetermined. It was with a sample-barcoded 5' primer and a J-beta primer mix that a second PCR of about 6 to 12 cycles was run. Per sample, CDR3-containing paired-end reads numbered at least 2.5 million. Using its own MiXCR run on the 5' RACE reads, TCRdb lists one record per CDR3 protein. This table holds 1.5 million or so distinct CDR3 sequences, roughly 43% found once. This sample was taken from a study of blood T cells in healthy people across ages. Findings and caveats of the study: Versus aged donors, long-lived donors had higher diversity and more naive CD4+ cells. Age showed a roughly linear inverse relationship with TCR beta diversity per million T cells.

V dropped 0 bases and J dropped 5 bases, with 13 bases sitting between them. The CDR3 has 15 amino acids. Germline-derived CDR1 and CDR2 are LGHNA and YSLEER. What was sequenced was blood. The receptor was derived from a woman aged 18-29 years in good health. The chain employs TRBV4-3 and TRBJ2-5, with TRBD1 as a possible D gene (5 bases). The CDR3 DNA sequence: TGCGCCAGCAGCCAAGAAAGGACATCATCGGAGACCCAGTACTTC. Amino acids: CASSQERTSSETQYF.